This TCR beta chain derives from a study of cytomegalovirus exposure and HLA in healthy donors. Use of 60 Vbeta and 13 Jbeta primers characterized the PCR. The assay was immunoSEQ multiplex PCR, and TCRdb's table has in-frame clones only and misses some. The sample holds about 140,000 clones, about 85% seen once. In the case of this clone: Its antigen is undetermined.

Broader study findings: The analysis excluded some indistinguishable V segments, including TRBV6-2 and TRBV6-3. Reported results showed that the classifier diagnosed cytomegalovirus status with high specificity and sensitivity.

CDR3 length equals 15 residues. The ends were cut back, 5 bases at V and 7 bases at J, with 18 bases in the middle. In germline, CDR1 is SGHNT, CDR2 YENEEA. This clonotype originated in a female donor in good health and CMV-seronegative. The sequenced sample consisted of PBMCs. The chain carries TRBV11-3 and TRBJ2-1, with D possibly being TRBD2 (6 bases). CDR3 DNA: TGTGCCAGCAGCAGACGACTAGTCCCGGGAAATGAGCAGTTCTTC. The encoded protein is CASSRRLVPGNEQFF.